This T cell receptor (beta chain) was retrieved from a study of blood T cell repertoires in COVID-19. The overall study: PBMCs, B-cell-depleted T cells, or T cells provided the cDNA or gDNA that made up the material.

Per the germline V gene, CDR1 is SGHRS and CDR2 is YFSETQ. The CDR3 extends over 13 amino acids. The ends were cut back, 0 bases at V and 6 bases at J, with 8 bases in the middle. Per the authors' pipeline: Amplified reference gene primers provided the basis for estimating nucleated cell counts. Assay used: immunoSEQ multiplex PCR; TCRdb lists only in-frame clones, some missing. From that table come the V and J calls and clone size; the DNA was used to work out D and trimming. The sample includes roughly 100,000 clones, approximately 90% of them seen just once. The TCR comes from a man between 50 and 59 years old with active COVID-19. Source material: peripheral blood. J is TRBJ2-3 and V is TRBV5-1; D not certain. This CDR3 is CASSLGHRDTQYF. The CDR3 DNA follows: TGCGCCAGCAGCTTGGGACATCGGGATACGCAGTATTTT. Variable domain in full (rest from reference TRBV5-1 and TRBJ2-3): KAGVTQTPRYLIKTRGQQVTLSCSPISGHRSVSWYQQTPGQGLQFLFEYFSETQRNKGNFPGRFSGRQFSNSRSEMNVSTLELGDSALYLCASSLGHRDTQYFGPGTRLTVL.